Below, 2 T cell receptor beta chains from the same sample are listed, as sequenced in a study of blood T cell repertoires in COVID-19. Assay: immunoSEQ multiplex PCR; the TCRdb copy retains only in-frame clones and omits some. The repertoire has about 280,000 clones, 85% of them found once; the top ten carry around 2.5%. Sequenced material: PBMCs or T cells enriched from blood (not recorded which). The receptors stem from a woman aged 45 to 65 who had recovered from COVID-19.

The chain couples TRBV6-2 or TRBV6-3 to TRBJ2-7, with a weak D call TRBD1 (6 bases). Germline V gene sequence: CDR1 MNHEY, CDR2 SVGEGT. The CDR3 contains 14 residues. V was clipped by 2 bases and J by 0 bases, with 8 bases between them. In nucleotides, the CDR3 is TGTGCCAGCAGTTACGCGACAGGCTCCTACGAGCAGTACTTC. Translated: CASSYATGSYEQYF.

The CDR3 region has the DNA TGCGCCAGCAGCTTTGCGGATCAGGGATATGGCTACACCTTC. It translates to CASSFADQGYGYTF. The chain links TRBV5-1 to TRBJ1-2, with D perhaps TRBD1 (5 bases). CDR1 and CDR2 from the germline V gene are SGHRS and YFSETQ. CDR3 length: 14 residues. The V gene lost 2 bases and the J gene lost 5 bases, with 13 bases spanning the gap.